This T cell receptor (beta chain) was sequenced for a study of blood T cell repertoires in COVID-19. Overall study: The United States, Italy and Spain supplied acute and convalescent COVID-19 samples.

Clones were sequenced by immunoSEQ multiplex PCR, and TCRdb holds only the in-frame ones, with some missing. The top ten clones hold 1.5% to 2% of a sample with 430,000 or so clones, over 75% of them seen once. The CDR3 loop spans 15 amino acids. The trim removed 4 bases at V and 3 bases at J, leaving 8 bases unmatched. The V gene's germline CDR1 is SGHNT and CDR2 YENEEA. Two consecutive negative NP/OP PCR tests, clearance, or resolved symptoms defined Cohort 3 recovery. This receptor was identified in a woman aged 35 to 49 who had recovered from COVID-19. The specimen sequenced was PBMCs or T cells enriched from blood (not recorded which). The rearrangement uses TRBV11-3 and TRBJ1-1, with 7 bases matching TRBD1. The CDR3 region has the DNA TGTGCCAGCAGCTCAGGGGGGACAGAGGACACTGAAGCTTTCTTT. Its protein is CASSSGGTEDTEAFF. Using reference TRBV11-3 and TRBJ1-1 for the parts outside the CDR3, the full variable domain is EAGVVQSPRYKIIEKKQPVAFWCNPISGHNTLYWYLQNLGQGPELLIRYENEEAVDDSQLPKDRFSAERLKGVDSTLKIQPAELGDSAVYLCASSSGGTEDTEAFFGQGTRLTVV.